This TCR beta chain was captured in a study of cytomegalovirus exposure and HLA in healthy donors. Study as a whole: From about 179 million T cells, an earlier analysis saw approximately 110 million unique TCR beta sequences.

About this clone: The target antigen is unknown.

Points from the study as a whole: Researchers counted 164 TCR beta chains as cytomegalovirus-associated. Specificity of three CMV-associated chains for CMV antigens was verified in vitro. The Asian-associated ancestry cluster reportedly had fewer N-insertions than the approximately 690-donor mean in a later analysis.

PCR primers comprised 60 Vbeta and 13 Jbeta primers. Repertoires were generated with immunoSEQ multiplex PCR, while TCRdb's copy carries only in-frame clones and drops some. There are under 120,000 clones in the sample, with 0.55% to 0.6% held by the top ten. The sequence was collected from a man in his fifties or sixties in good health and CMV-seronegative. The sample comprised PBMCs.

The DNA for the CDR3 is TGTGCCAGCAGCCCCTCCACGGGAGCGGGGTTCTCCTACGAGCAGTACTTC. This gives the protein CASSPSTGAGFSYEQYF. The rearrangement uses TRBV11-2 and TRBJ2-7; 7 bases align to TRBD2. Germline V CDR1 and CDR2: SGHAT, FQNNGV. V shed 5 bases and J 0 bases; nucleotides not matched to a gene: 13. The CDR3 loop spans 17 amino acids.